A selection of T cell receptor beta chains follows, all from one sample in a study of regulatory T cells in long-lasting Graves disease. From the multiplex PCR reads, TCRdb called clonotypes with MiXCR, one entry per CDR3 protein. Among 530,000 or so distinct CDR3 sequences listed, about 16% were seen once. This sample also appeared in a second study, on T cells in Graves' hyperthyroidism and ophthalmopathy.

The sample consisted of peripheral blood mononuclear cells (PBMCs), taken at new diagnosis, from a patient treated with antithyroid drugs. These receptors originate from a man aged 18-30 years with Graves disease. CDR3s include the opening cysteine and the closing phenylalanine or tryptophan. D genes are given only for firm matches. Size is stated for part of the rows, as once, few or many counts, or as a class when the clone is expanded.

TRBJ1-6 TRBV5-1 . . TGCGCCAGCAGCTTGCGGGGGGAAGATAATTCACCCCTCCACTTT CASSLRGEDNSPLHF
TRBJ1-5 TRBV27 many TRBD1 TGTGCCAGCAGTTCGAGACAGGGAACTCGCAATCAGCCCCAGCATTTT CASSSRQGTRNQPQHF
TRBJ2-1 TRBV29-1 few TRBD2 TGCAGCGTTGAAATCCCGGGAGGGATGAATGAGCAGTTCTTC CSVEIPGGMNEQFF
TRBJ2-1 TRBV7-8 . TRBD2 TGTGCCAGCAGCTCCCGGACTAGCGGGAGGGGTGAGCAGTTCTTC CASSSRTSGRGEQFF
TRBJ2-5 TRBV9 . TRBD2 TGTGCCAGCAGCACCAGACTAGCGGGAGCCGGTGAGACCCAGTACTTC CASSTRLAGAGETQYF
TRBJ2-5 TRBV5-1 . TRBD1 TGCGCCAGCAGACAGGGGACAGGGTTAGAGACCCAGTACTTC CASRQGTGLETQYF
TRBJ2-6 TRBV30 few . TGTGCCTGGAGAATTTCTGGGGCCAACGTCCTGACTTTC CAWRISGANVLTF
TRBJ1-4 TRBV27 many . TGTGCCAGCAGTGCGCGTACAGGTTATGAAAAACTGTTTTTT CASSARTGYEKLFF
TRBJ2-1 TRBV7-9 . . TGTGCCAGCAGCCTCCAGGACTCTCAAAAATACAATGAGCAGTTCTTC CASSLQDSQKYNEQFF
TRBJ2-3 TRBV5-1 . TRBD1 TGCGCCAGCGAAGAAACAGGGGGCCTTCAAGGATCAGATACGCAGTATTTT CASEETGGLQGSDTQYF
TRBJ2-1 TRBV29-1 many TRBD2 TGCAGCGTTGGAGGGAGCGGGACGAGCTCCTACAATGAGCAGTTCTTC CSVGGSGTSSYNEQFF
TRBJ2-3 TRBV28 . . TGTGCCAGCAGCTCATGGGGGGACAACACAGATACGCAGTATTTT CASSSWGDNTDTQYF
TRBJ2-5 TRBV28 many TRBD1 TGTGCCAGCAGCCAACTGACAGGGGAGGACCAAGAGACCCAGTACTTC CASSQLTGEDQETQYF
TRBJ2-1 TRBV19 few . TGTGCCAGTAGTGCCGGGGCGAGAGGGTACAATGAGCAGTTCTTC CASSAGARGYNEQFF
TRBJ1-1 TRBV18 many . TGTGCCAGCTCACCATTGACAGATCTGAACACTGAAGCTTTCTTT CASSPLTDLNTEAFF
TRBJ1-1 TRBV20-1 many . TGCAGTGCTAGCGGCAGGATGAACACTGAAGCTTTCTTT CSASGRMNTEAFF
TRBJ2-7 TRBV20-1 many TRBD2 TGCAGTGCTTCGGGAGGGGGTAGCCAAAAAGAGTACTTC CSASGGGSQKEYF
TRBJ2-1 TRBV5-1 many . TGCGCCAGCACTATTGGGGGGTACAATGAGCAGTTCTTC CASTIGGYNEQFF
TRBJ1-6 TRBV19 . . TGTGCCAGTAGTATACAAGGCCGTCAGTCACCCCTCCACTTT CASSIQGRQSPLHF
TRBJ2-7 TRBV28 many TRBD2 TGTGCCAGCACCCGGGGGTTAGGACTAGCGGAGGACTACGAGCAGTACTTC CASTRGLGLAEDYEQYF
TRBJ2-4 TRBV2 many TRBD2 TGTGCCAGCAGTAGAGGGACTAGCGGCTACAAAAACATTCAGTACTTC CASSRGTSGYKNIQYF
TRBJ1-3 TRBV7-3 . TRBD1 TGTGCCAGCAGCGAGACAGGGGTCTCTGGAAACACCATATATTTT CASSETGVSGNTIYF
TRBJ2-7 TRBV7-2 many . TGTGCCAACAGCTTAGGACACTACCTGGAGCAGTACTTC CANSLGHYLEQYF
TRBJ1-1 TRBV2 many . TGTGCCAGCACCGGGACATTGACCGAAGCTTTCTTT CASTGTLTEAFF
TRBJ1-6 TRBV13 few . TGTGCCAGCAGCCGTGGAGGTAATTCACCCCTCCACTTT CASSRGGNSPLHF
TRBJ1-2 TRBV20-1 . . TGCAGTGCCGCGAGAAGGAGGGGAGCACTTAACTATGGCTACACCTTC CSAARRRGALNYGYTF
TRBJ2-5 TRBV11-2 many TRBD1 TGTGCCAGCAGCCGCCCAGGGGGTATGGAGACCCAGTACTTC CASSRPGGMETQYF
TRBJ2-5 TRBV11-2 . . TGTACCAGCAGCGCCCGTCCAGGGGACGGGGAGACCCAGTACTTC CTSSARPGDGETQYF
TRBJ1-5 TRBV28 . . TGTGCCAGCGTAGAACAGGGCGATCAGCCCCAGCATTTT CASVEQGDQPQHF
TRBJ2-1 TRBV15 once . TGTGCCACCAGTATAGGGAATGAGCAGTTCTTC CATSIGNEQFF
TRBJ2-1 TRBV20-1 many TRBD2 TGCAGTGCTATTATCCGAAGCCTAGCGGGAGCCAATGAGCAGTTCTTC CSAIIRSLAGANEQFF
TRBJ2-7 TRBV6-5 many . TGTGCCAGCAGTTACGGGGATCAGTCCTACGAGCAGTACTTC CASSYGDQSYEQYF
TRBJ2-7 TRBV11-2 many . TGTGCCAGCAGCCAAGCCGTAGCCGAGTACGAGCAGTACTTC CASSQAVAEYEQYF
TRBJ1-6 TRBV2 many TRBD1 TGTGCCAGCAGAGACAGGGGTTCTTGGAATTCACCCCTCCACTTT CASRDRGSWNSPLHF
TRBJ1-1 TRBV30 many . TGTGCCCACAAGACCGTCCAGACTGAAGCTTTCTTT CAHKTVQTEAFF
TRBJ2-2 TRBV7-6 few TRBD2 TGTGCCAGCAGCTTACAAGGACTAGCGGGTGGGACCGGGGAGCTGTTTTTT CASSLQGLAGGTGELFF
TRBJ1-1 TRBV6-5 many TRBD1 TGTGCCAGCAGTTCACCGGGACAGGGGGTTAAGGTGATGAACACTGAAGCTTTCTTT CASSSPGQGVKVMNTEAFF
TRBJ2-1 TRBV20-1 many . TGCAGTGCTAGAGGGTACAATGAGCAGTTCTTC CSARGYNEQFF
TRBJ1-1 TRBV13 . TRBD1 TGTGCCAGCAGCCTCGTCCGGGACAGGGCTCGTCTGAACACTGAAGCTTTCTTT CASSLVRDRARLNTEAFF
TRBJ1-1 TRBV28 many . TGCGCCAGCAGTTTAAAGACTTCGGCAGCTTTCTTT CASSLKTSAAFF
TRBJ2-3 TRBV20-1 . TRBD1 TGCAGTGCTAACAGGGGAAGCACAGATACGCAGTATTTT CSANRGSTDTQYF
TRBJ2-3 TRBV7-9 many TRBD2 TGTGCCAGCAGCTCCGCTAGCGGGAGTGCAGATACGCAGTATTTT CASSSASGSADTQYF
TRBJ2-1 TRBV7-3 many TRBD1 TGTGCCAGCAGCTTATCCGGACAGGGAACCAATGAGCAGTTCTTC CASSLSGQGTNEQFF
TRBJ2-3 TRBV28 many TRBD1 TGTGCCACCGCCGGGACAGTCACAGATACGCAGTATTTT CATAGTVTDTQYF
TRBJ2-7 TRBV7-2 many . TGTGCCAGCTCACCGCGAGGGGAGAGCTCCTACGAGCAGTACTTC CASSPRGESSYEQYF
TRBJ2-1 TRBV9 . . TGTGCCAGCAGCGTAGGGGCGGACTTCTCCTACAATGAGCAGTTCTTC CASSVGADFSYNEQFF
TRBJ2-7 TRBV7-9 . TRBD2 TGTGCCAGCAGCGCGGGACTAACAGACGAGCAGTACTTC CASSAGLTDEQYF
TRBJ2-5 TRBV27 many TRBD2 TGTGCCAGCAGTCTCACTAGCGGGAGTTATGAGACCCAGTACTTC CASSLTSGSYETQYF
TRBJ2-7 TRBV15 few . TGTGCCACCAGCAGAGGCTTAGGGACGGCCGGCGGCGAGCAGTACTTC CATSRGLGTAGGEQYF
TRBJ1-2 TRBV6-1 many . TGTGCCAGCAGTCCTCGGGCAGCCTGGGATGGCTACACCTTC CASSPRAAWDGYTF
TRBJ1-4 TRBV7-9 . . TGTGCCAGCAGCCCCCTAAGGGGGGCCCTGGGTAATGAAAAACTGTTTTTT CASSPLRGALGNEKLFF
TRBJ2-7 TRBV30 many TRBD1 TGTGCCTGGAGTCTGTTGGGACAGGCTATCGAGCAGTACTTC CAWSLLGQAIEQYF
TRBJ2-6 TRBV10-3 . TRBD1 TGTGCCGTCGGGGGACAGGCTCGGACTGGGGCCAACGTCCTGACTTTC CAVGGQARTGANVLTF
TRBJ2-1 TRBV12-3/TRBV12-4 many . TGTGCCAGCAGTTTGCCAGAGAGGTACAATGAGCAGTTCTTC CASSLPERYNEQFF